This is a list of T cell receptor beta chains from one sample in a study of Tregs in tolerant kidney transplant recipients. The assay was immunoSEQ multiplex PCR, and TCRdb's table has in-frame clones only and misses some. The table has 100,000 to 150,000 clones, about 91% seen once. Material for sequencing was CD4+ T cells from blood. Every receptor here comes from a human donor in good health. CDR3s include the opening cysteine and the closing phenylalanine or tryptophan. The D gene is left open where the match is weak. Not every row has a clone size; where given, it reads once, few, many or a size class.

>.|TRBV7-9|.|TRBJ1-1
CASSLRGGDTEAFF
TGTGCCAGCAGCTTACGGGGGGGAGACACTGAAGCTTTCTTT
>.|TRBV5-8|.|TRBJ2-2
CASSLGESTDTGELFF
TGTGCCAGCAGCTTGGGGGAGTCCACGGACACCGGGGAGCTGTTTTTT
>.|TRBV4-1|.|TRBJ1-1
CASSQDRLKSPFGTEAFF
TGCGCCAGCAGCCAAGATCGGTTAAAGTCCCCCTTCGGGACTGAAGCTTTCTTT
>.|TRBV18|.|TRBJ1-2
CASSPRSDNYGYTF
TGTGCCAGCTCACCAAGGTCCGATAACTATGGCTACACCTTC
>.|TRBV5-1|.|TRBJ2-7
CASSTATASAHEQYF
TGCGCCAGCAGCACCGCAACCGCTAGCGCCCACGAGCAGTACTTC
>TRBD2|TRBV27|once|TRBJ2-3
CASSPLAGDGPDTQYF
TGTGCCAGCAGTCCTCTAGCGGGAGATGGCCCAGATACGCAGTATTTT
>.|TRBV19|.|TRBJ1-5
CASSRTGLEPQHF
TGTGCCAGTAGCCGAACAGGGCTGGAGCCCCAGCATTTT
>.|TRBV21-1|.|TRBJ2-7
CASSKGQESSYEQYF
TGTGCCAGCAGCAAGGGACAGGAGAGCTCCTACGAGCAGTACTTC
>.|TRBV4-1|.|TRBJ2-3
CASSQVGGRRADTQYF
TGCGCCAGCAGCCAAGTCGGGGGGCGTAGGGCAGATACGCAGTATTTT
>.|TRBV6-5|.|TRBJ2-1
CAVAGASPYNEQFF
TGTGCAGTTGCGGGGGCCTCACCCTACAATGAGCAGTTCTTC
>.|TRBV29-1|.|TRBJ2-1
CRVGVDPGVDNEQFF
TGCAGGGTCGGGGTGGACCCGGGGGTCGACAATGAGCAGTTCTTC
>.|TRBV2|.|TRBJ2-5
CASSEPGQPEDTQYF
TGTGCCAGCAGTGAGCCCGGACAACCCGAAGACACCCAGTACTTC
>.|TRBV6-5|.|TRBJ2-3
CASRHGTDTQYF
TGTGCCAGCAGACATGGCACAGATACGCAGTATTTT
>.|TRBV27|.|TRBJ2-7
CASSRREKDEQYF
TGTGCCAGCAGCCGGAGGGAAAAGGACGAGCAGTACTTC
>.|TRBV9|few|TRBJ2-7
CASSVSTGASYEQYF
TGTGCCAGCAGCGTCAGTACGGGTGCCTCCTACGAGCAGTACTTC
>.|TRBV6-6|.|TRBJ1-5
CASYRSDGSNQPQHF
TGTGCCAGTTATCGATCTGACGGTAGCAATCAGCCCCAGCATTTT
>TRBD1|TRBV5-6|.|TRBJ2-2
CASSLVRQGWIGELFF
TGTGCCAGCAGCTTGGTTAGACAGGGATGGATCGGGGAGCTGTTTTTT
>.|TRBV19|.|TRBJ2-1
CASTKMAGRRGNEQFF
TGTGCCAGTACCAAGATGGCGGGTCGGCGAGGAAATGAGCAGTTCTTC
>.|TRBV27|.|TRBJ2-5
CASSSGPGRPLQETQYF
TGTGCCAGCAGTTCCGGTCCAGGGAGGCCCCTACAAGAGACCCAGTACTTC
>.|TRBV5-4|.|TRBJ2-2
CASSPPSGRRNTGELFF
TGTGCCAGCAGCCCACCCTCGGGACGCAGAAACACCGGGGAGCTGTTTTTT
>.|TRBV27|once|TRBJ1-4
CASRSTGVGEKLFF
TGTGCCAGCAGATCGACAGGAGTAGGAGAAAAACTGTTTTTT
>.|TRBV6-6|.|TRBJ1-6
CASSTMRMGQNSPLHF
TGTGCCAGCAGTACTATGAGGATGGGTCAAAATTCACCCCTCCACTTT
>.|TRBV28|.|TRBJ2-1
CASSLTGLTYNEQFF
TGTGCCAGCAGTTTAACGGGGCTGACTTACAATGAGCAGTTCTTC
>.|TRBV9|.|TRBJ2-7
CASSAGTGTYEQYF
TGTGCCAGCAGCGCCGGGACTGGTACCTACGAGCAGTACTTC
>TRBD1|TRBV15|.|TRBJ1-1
CATSRNRGPFYSEAFF
TGTGCCACCAGCAGGAACAGGGGCCCTTTCTACTCTGAAGCTTTCTTT
>.|TRBV30|few|TRBJ1-6
CAWSDGRGSPLHF
TGTGCCTGGAGCGACGGGAGGGGTTCACCCCTCCACTTT
>.|TRBV29-1|few|TRBJ1-1
CSVEDGRGAFF
TGCAGCGTTGAAGATGGCCGGGGAGCTTTCTTT
>.|TRBV2|.|TRBJ2-2
CASSEWDTSGELFF
TGTGCCAGCAGTGAATGGGACACATCCGGGGAGCTGTTTTTT
>.|TRBV11-1|.|TRBJ2-1
CASSQRPGGISYNEQFF
TGTGCCAGCAGCCAGCGACCTGGGGGAATCTCCTACAATGAGCAGTTCTTC
>TRBD1|TRBV2|.|TRBJ1-1
CASSNPWTGKNTEAFF
TGTGCCAGCAGTAATCCCTGGACAGGGAAGAACACTGAAGCTTTCTTT
>.|TRBV11-3|.|TRBJ2-2
CASSSATGTGELFF
TGTGCCAGCAGCTCCGCCACAGGGACCGGGGAGCTGTTTTTT
>.|TRBV15|once|TRBJ2-7
CATSSFGQSYEQYF
TGTGCCACCAGCAGTTTTGGACAGTCCTACGAGCAGTACTTC
>.|TRBV30|once|TRBJ1-3
CAWSGRARSGNTIYF
TGTGCCTGGAGCGGTCGAGCCCGCTCTGGAAACACCATATATTTT
>TRBD1|TRBV6-5|.|TRBJ2-2
CASSYGGTGATGELFF
TGTGCCAGCAGTTACGGGGGGACAGGGGCCACCGGGGAGCTGTTTTTT
>.|TRBV18|.|TRBJ1-2
CASSPQAGAYGYTF
TGTGCCAGCTCACCACAAGCAGGGGCCTATGGCTACACCTTC
>.|TRBV30|once|TRBJ1-2
CAWSVYPDYYGYTF
TGTGCCTGGAGTGTATACCCGGACTACTATGGCTACACCTTC